One and the same sample provided the 24 T cell receptor beta chains below, sequenced in a study of T cell responses to AZD1222 COVID-19 vaccine. The data were produced by immunoSEQ multiplex PCR, yet TCRdb's version contains in-frame clones alone and is incomplete. This sample has some 14,000 clones, with under 85% found just once. Sequencing was performed on peripheral blood, taken 28 days after the second AZD1222 dose. These receptors all come from an adult who received the AZD1222 COVID-19 vaccine.

J is TRBJ2-2 and V is TRBV2; D possibly corresponds to TRBD2 (7 bases). This CDR3 contains 14 residues. V was clipped by 7 bases and J by 5 bases, with 14 bases between them. The germline gives CDR1 SNHLY, CDR2 FYNNEI. CDR3 sequence reads: CASIPRGGTGELFF. CDR3 bases: TGTGCCAGCATCCCAAGGGGGGGAACCGGGGAGCTGTTTTTT.

The CDR3 DNA is TGCGCCAGCAGCATCCAGGCTAGCACAGATACGCAGTATTTT. This sequence encodes CASSIQASTDTQYF. The J gene is TRBJ2-3, the V gene TRBV5-1; D remains unclear. The V and J ends lost 4 bases and 0 bases respectively, with 9 bases between them. The CDR3 contains 14 residues. The V gene's germline CDR1 is SGHRS and CDR2 YFSETQ.

The chain joins TRBV27 to TRBJ1-4, with D maybe TRBD1 (6 bases). Germline V CDR1 and CDR2: MNHEY, SMNVEV (reference sequence). The CDR3 is made up of 14 amino acids. The V gene lost 5 bases and the J gene lost 8 bases, with 15 bases spanning the gap. CDR3 loop: CASSGGGAGEKLFF. The CDR3 region has the DNA TGTGCCAGCAGTGGCGGGGGCGCCGGGGAAAAACTGTTTTTT.

The chain links TRBV5-1 to TRBJ1-1; D is possibly TRBD1 (5 bases). V lost 0 bases to trimming and J lost 1 base, with 13 bases between them. CDR1 and CDR2 (germline): SGHRS, YFSETQ. The CDR3 consists of 16 residues. CDR3 sequence (DNA): TGCGCCAGCAGCTTGGACGTTCCAGGGTCGAACACTGAAGCTTTCTTT. Translated: CASSLDVPGSNTEAFF.

J is TRBJ2-1 and V is TRBV5-4; 9 bases match TRBD1. V trimming: 4 bases; J trimming: 10 bases; junction bases outside the gene matches: 12. The germline V gene encodes CDR1 SGHNT and CDR2 YYREEE (reference sequence). This CDR3 comprises 15 residues. The CDR3 is CASSLARDRVREQFF. Written as DNA, the CDR3 is TGTGCCAGCAGCCTAGCCCGGGACAGGGTACGCGAGCAGTTCTTC.

This sequence joins TRBV6-5 and TRBJ1-6; D remains unclear. Trimming took off 2 bases at V and 8 bases at J, with 13 bases between the two ends. Germline V gives CDR1 MNHEY, CDR2 SVGAGI. This CDR3 has 15 residues. The CDR3 DNA follows: TGTGCCAGCAGTTACAGTATTCTGGACTATTCACCCCTCCACTTT. Translated, it gives CASSYSILDYSPLHF.

This clone turned up a few times. The rearrangement links TRBV23-1 to TRBJ2-2; TRBD2 matches 7 bases. TRBV23-1 is designated an ORF whose function remains uncertain. After removal of 2 bases from V and 0 bases from J, the junction contained 9 bases not matched to a gene. CDR3 length: 18 amino acids. CDR3: CASSQRRSGNANTGELFF. In nucleotides, the CDR3 is TGCGCCAGCAGTCAACGGCGCAGCGGGAACGCGAACACCGGGGAGCTGTTTTTT.

The sample holds one count of this clone. The gene calls are TRBV18 and TRBJ2-5; D not resolved. From germline, CDR1 is KGHSH and CDR2 LQKENI. CDR3 length: 13 residues. Trimming removed 6 bases at V and 2 bases at J, with 10 bases between. The CDR3: CASSQPGQETQYF. The CDR3 DNA is TGTGCCAGCTCCCAGCCGGGTCAAGAGACCCAGTACTTC.

This clone has just one count. This rearrangement joins TRBV19 to TRBJ2-1; 13 nucleotides align to TRBD2. The CDR3 is 17 amino acids. The germline V gene has CDR1 LNHDA and CDR2 SQIVND (reference sequence). With V trimmed by 4 bases and J by 6 bases, 9 bases remained unmatched. The CDR3, as DNA: TGTGCCAGTAGTACACTAGCGGGAGGGGTTCGCGGCAATGAGCAGTTCTTC. It translates to CASSTLAGGVRGNEQFF.

The chain carries TRBV6-6 and TRBJ1-6; 8 bases are a match to TRBD1. V was pared by 5 bases and J by 7 bases, with 7 bases of the junction left unmatched. Germline V gene lookup returns CDR1 MNHNY and CDR2 SVGAGI (reference sequence). The CDR3 sequence is 15 residues long. CDR3 sequence: CASSEGDRWNSPLHF. The DNA of the CDR3 is TGTGCCAGCAGTGAGGGGGACAGGTGGAATTCACCCCTCCACTTT.

This sequence joins TRBV2 and TRBJ1-6; 12 nucleotides match TRBD1. V shed 7 bases, J shed 7 bases, and the junction held 5 bases outside the gene matches. This CDR3 region has 15 residues. In germline, CDR1 is SNHLY, CDR2 FYNNEI. For the CDR3, the DNA is TGTGCCAGCATGGGACAGGGGGCCCCCAATTCACCCCTCCACTTT. Its protein product is CASMGQGAPNSPLHF.

The rearrangement joins TRBV28 to TRBJ2-5; D might be TRBD2 (7 bases). Germline assignment: CDR1 MDHEN and CDR2 SYDVKM. V shed 7 bases and J shed 5 bases, with 14 bases lying between them. The CDR3 covers 13 residues. The CDR3 DNA follows: TGTGCCAGCAAAGGGGGGGCCGGGGAGACCCAGTACTTC. This gives the protein CASKGGAGETQYF.

This clone appeared a few times. DNA for the CDR3: TGTGCCAGCAGAAAACTGGACAGTTTCTATGGCTACACCTTC. Translated, it gives CASRKLDSFYGYTF. The chain employs TRBV6-1 and TRBJ1-2; D possibly corresponds to TRBD1 (6 bases). The CDR3 runs 14 residues. Germline assignment: CDR1 MNHNS and CDR2 SASEGT. The V end was cut by 6 bases, the J end by 4 bases, with 15 bases between.

This chain joins TRBV30 and TRBJ2-5; no clear D gene. CDR1 and CDR2 from the germline V gene are GTSNPN and SVGIG (reference sequence). The germline V and J ends were trimmed by 1 base and 1 base, with 7 bases remaining between them. The CDR3 is 13 residues long. The CDR3 loop reads CAWSGATQETQYF. The CDR3 DNA sequence: TGTGCCTGGAGTGGTGCGACCCAAGAGACCCAGTACTTC.

Here the CDR3 DNA reads TGTGCCAGCAGTCGCGCGAACACCGGGGAGCTGTTTTTT. It encodes CASSRANTGELFF. This chain connects TRBV12-3 or TRBV12-4 to TRBJ2-2, with D unclear. Between the trimmed V and J ends, which lost 5 bases and 0 bases, there was a span of 4 bases. The CDR3 spans 13 residues.

This clone appeared a few times. This chain uses TRBV29-1 with TRBJ1-3; D is uncertain. This CDR3 is 11 amino acids long. CDR1 and CDR2 (germline): SQVTM, ANQGSEA. The V end lost 5 bases, the J end lost 4 bases, and 6 bases lay between the germline ends. The CDR3 region has the DNA TGCAGCGTTTTAGTGGGAAACACCATATATTTT. This codes for CSVLVGNTIYF.

The chain has TRBV4-1 and TRBJ2-6; the match to TRBD1 covers 8 bases. The CDR3 runs 17 residues. Trimming cost V 4 bases and J 0 bases; bases outside gene matches: 5. Per germline, CDR1 MGHRA and CDR2 YSYEKL. The CDR3 coding sequence is TGCGCCAGCAGCCGGGGACAGGTTAACTCTGGGGCCAACGTCCTGACTTTC. Protein product: CASSRGQVNSGANVLTF.

The chain couples TRBV6-2 or TRBV6-3 to TRBJ1-5; possible D gene TRBD1, 5 bases. Trimming cost V 5 bases and J 7 bases, with 12 bases left between them. CDR3 length: 13 amino acids. CDR1 is MNHEY and CDR2 is SVGEGT in the germline V gene. CDR3 coding DNA: TGTGCCAGCAGTCAGGGAGAGTTACAGCCCCAGCATTTT. This codes for CASSQGELQPQHF.

The chain uses TRBV6-4 and TRBJ2-1; TRBD1 aligns across 11 bases. Unmatched junction bases numbered 9, after V lost 4 bases and J lost 4 bases. CDR3 length equals 17 residues. Germline V lookup: CDR1 MRHNA, CDR2 SNTAGT. DNA of the CDR3: TGTGCCAGCAGTGTGGGACAGGGGGAAAATATTTACAATGAGCAGTTCTTC. It translates to CASSVGQGENIYNEQFF.

This sequence joins TRBV7-2 and TRBJ1-6; D is perhaps TRBD1 (6 bases). Between the trimmed V and J ends, which lost 5 bases and 11 bases, there was a span of 10 bases. Germline loops: CDR1 SGHTA, CDR2 FQGNSA. CDR3 size: 12 residues. The CDR3 nucleotides read TGTGCCAGCAGCCAGGGACATCCACCCCTCCACTTT. Its translation: CASSQGHPPLHF.

The chain is built from TRBV5-1 and TRBJ1-3; D remains unclear. Trimming removed 1 base at V and 3 bases at J, with 8 bases between. Per germline, CDR1 SGHRS and CDR2 YFSETQ. The CDR3 consists of 14 residues. In DNA, the CDR3 is TGCGCCAGCAGCTTGTCCGCGAATGGAAACACCATATATTTT. Its translation is CASSLSANGNTIYF.

J is TRBJ1-5 and V is TRBV28; D call uncertain. CDR3 length equals 13 residues. Germline loops: CDR1 MDHEN, CDR2 SYDVKM. Trimming stripped 5 bases from V and 1 base from J, with 6 bases between. For the CDR3, the DNA is TGTGCCAGCAGTCGCATAAGCAATCAGCCCCAGCATTTT. Its protein product is CASSRISNQPQHF.

The chain joins TRBV20-1 to TRBJ2-1; the match to TRBD2 covers 10 bases. Germline trimming cut 3 bases from V and 1 base from J; bases unmatched to any gene: 0. Germline CDR1 reads DFQATT; CDR2 reads SNEGSKA (reference sequence). The CDR3 has 14 residues. The CDR3 bases are TGCAGTGCTAGTAGCGGGGGGTCCTACAATGAGCAGTTCTTC. Translated: CSASSGGSYNEQFF.

The gene calls are TRBV30 and TRBJ2-7, with 9 bases matching TRBD1. Germline-derived CDR1 and CDR2 are GTSNPN and SVGIG (reference sequence). The trim removed 2 bases at V and 4 bases at J, leaving 6 bases unmatched. The CDR3 runs 14 residues. CDR3 protein: CAWSPNRGPYEQYF. The CDR3 nucleotides read TGTGCCTGGAGTCCTAACAGGGGGCCTTACGAGCAGTACTTC.